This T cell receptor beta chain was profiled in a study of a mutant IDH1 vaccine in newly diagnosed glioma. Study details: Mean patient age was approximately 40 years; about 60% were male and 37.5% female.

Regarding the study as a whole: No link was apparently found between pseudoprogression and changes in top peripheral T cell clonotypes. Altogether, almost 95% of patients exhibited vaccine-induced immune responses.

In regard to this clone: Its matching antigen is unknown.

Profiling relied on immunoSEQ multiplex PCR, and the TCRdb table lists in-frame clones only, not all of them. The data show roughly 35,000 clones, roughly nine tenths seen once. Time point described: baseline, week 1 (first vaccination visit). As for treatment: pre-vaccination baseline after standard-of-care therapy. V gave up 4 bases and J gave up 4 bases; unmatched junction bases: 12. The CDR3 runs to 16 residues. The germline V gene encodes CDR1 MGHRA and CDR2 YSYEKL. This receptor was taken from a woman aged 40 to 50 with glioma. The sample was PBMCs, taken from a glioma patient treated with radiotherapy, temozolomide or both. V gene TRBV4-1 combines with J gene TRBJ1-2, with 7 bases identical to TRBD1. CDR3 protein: CASSLFPQGGSYGYTF. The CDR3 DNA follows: TGCGCCAGCAGCCTATTTCCCCAGGGGGGGAGCTATGGCTACACCTTC.